This TCR beta chain was sequenced for a study of diagnostic markers for celiac disease. By frequency, this clonotype registers medium-sized. Following a re-call of the reads, TCRdb has one entry per CDR3 protein and lacks DNA. The specimen's table records about 6,000 distinct CDR3 sequences. The sample was either unsorted cells or a sorted T cell fraction (not recorded which). This clonotype was sampled from a human donor. This table probably holds off-target reads from a library built for another chain.

The CDR3: CAISPQISGNTIYF. This chain uses TRBV10-3 with TRBJ1-3. The CDR3 consists of 14 residues. Per germline, CDR1 ENHRY and CDR2 SYGVKD.